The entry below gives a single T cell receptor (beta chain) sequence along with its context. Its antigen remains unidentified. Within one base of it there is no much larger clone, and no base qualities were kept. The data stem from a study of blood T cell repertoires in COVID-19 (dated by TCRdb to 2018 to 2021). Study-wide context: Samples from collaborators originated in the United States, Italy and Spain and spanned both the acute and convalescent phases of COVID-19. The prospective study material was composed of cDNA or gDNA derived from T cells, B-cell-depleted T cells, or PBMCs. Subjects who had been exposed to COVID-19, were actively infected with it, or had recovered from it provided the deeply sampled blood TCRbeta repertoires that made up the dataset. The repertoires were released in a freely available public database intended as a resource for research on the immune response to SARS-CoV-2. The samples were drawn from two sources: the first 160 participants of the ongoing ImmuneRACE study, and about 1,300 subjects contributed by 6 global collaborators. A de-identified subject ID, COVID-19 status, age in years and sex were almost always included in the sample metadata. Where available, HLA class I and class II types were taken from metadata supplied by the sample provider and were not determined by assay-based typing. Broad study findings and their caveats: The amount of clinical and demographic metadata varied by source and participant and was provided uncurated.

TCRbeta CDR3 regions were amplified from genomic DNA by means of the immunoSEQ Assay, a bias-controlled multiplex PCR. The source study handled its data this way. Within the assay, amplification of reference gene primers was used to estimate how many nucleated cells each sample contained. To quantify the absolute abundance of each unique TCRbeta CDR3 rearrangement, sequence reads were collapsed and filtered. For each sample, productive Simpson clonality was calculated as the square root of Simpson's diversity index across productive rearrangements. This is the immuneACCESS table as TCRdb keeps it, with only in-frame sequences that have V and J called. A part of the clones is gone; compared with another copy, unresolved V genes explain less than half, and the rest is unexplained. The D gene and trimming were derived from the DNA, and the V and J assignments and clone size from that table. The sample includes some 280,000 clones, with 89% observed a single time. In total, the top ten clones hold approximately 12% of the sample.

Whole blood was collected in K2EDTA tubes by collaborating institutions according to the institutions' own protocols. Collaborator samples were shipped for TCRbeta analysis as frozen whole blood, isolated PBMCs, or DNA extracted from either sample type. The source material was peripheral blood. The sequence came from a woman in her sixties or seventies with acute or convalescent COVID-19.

The CDR3 protein sequence reads: CASRPGLAGGSTDTQYF. The DNA is TGTGCCAGTAGACCCGGACTAGCGGGGGGCAGCACAGATACGCAGTATTTT. The V and J segments used are TRBV19 and TRBJ2-3, and 14 junction bases match TRBD2. The germline V gene (reference sequence) specifies LNHDA as CDR1 and SQIVND as CDR2. Clipping removes 6 bases from V and 0 bases from J, with 5 as the unmatched junction base count. The CDR3, from cysteine to phenylalanine, totals 17 residues. Just the 51-base CDR3 DNA is kept, in frame starting at base 1.